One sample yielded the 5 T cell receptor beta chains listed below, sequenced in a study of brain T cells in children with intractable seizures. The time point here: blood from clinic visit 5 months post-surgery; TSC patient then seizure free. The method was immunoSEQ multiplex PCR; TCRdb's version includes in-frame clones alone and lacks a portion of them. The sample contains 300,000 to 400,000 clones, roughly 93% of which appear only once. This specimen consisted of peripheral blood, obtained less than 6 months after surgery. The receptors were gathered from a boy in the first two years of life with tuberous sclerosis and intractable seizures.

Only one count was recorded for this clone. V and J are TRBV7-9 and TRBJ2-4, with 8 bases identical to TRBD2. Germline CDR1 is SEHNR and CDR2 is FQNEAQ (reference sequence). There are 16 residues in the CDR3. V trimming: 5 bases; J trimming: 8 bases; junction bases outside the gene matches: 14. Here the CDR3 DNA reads TGTGCCAGCAGCCCACCCCCGGGGGGGCCGGGGGACATTCAGTACTTC. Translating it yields CASSPPPGGPGDIQYF.

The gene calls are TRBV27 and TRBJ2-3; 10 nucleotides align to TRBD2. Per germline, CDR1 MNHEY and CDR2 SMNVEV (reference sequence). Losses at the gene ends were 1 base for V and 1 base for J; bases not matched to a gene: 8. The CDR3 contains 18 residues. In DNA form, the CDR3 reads TGTGCCAGCAGTTTATTGATCGCGCTAGCGGGGGGCACAGATACGCAGTATTTT. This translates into CASSLLIALAGGTDTQYF.

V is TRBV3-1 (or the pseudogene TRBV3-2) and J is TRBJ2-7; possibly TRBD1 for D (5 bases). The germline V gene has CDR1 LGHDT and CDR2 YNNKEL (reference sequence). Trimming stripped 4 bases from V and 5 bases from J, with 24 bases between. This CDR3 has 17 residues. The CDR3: CASSPAQVGHLRDEQYF. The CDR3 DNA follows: TGTGCCAGCAGCCCCGCCCAGGTAGGACATTTACGGGACGAGCAGTACTTC.

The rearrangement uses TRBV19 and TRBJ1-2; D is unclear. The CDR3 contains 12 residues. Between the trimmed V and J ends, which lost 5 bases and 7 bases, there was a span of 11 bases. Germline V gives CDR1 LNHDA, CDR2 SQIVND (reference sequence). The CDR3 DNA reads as TGTGCCAGTAGTGATGCGGGTAGTGGCTACACCTTC. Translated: CASSDAGSGYTF.

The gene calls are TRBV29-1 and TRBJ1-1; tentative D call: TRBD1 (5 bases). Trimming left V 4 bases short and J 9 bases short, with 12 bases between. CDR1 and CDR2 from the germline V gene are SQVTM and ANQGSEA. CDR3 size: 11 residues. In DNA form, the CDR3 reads TGCAGCGTTGTGGTGACAGAACAAGCTTTCTTT. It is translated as CSVVVTEQAFF.